A selection of T cell receptor beta chains follows, all from one sample in a study of blood T cells in healthy people across ages. TCRdb reprocessed the 5' RACE reads with MiXCR, giving one entry per CDR3 protein. Found here are some 750,000 distinct CDR3 sequences, 22% of them singletons; the top ten hold about 22%. Sequencing input: blood. The receptors were sampled from a man between 70 and 80 years old in good health. The CDR3 runs from the conserved cysteine through the conserved F or W. D genes are given only for firm matches. Expanded clones are given a class, and other clones once, few, many or no size at all.

v_call	d_call	clone_size	j_call	cdr3_aa	cdr3_nt
TRBV12-3/TRBV12-4	-	few	TRBJ1-1	CASSPRVGLTEAFF	TGTGCCAGCAGTCCGAGGGTAGGGCTCACTGAAGCTTTCTTT
TRBV6-1	-	few	TRBJ1-2	CASSESGTPYGYTF	TGTGCCAGCAGTGAGTCCGGGACACCTTATGGCTACACCTTC
TRBV5-1	TRBD1	few	TRBJ2-2	CASSTGQGGTGELFF	TGCGCCAGCAGCACAGGACAGGGGGGAACCGGGGAGCTGTTTTTT
TRBV2	-	many	TRBJ2-1	CASSGSLDRVYNEQFF	TGTGCCAGCAGTGGCTCGTTAGACAGAGTTTACAATGAGCAGTTCTTC
TRBV6-5	-	few	TRBJ2-3	CASSYSVSLSTDTQYF	TGTGCCAGCAGTTACTCGGTCAGCCTCAGCACAGATACGCAGTATTTT
TRBV12-3/TRBV12-4	TRBD1	few	TRBJ1-5	CASSLDRGRRGQPQHF	TGTGCCAGCAGTCTGGACAGGGGGCGAAGAGGGCAGCCCCAGCATTTT
TRBV9	-	few	TRBJ2-1	CASSRYNNEQFF	TGTGCCAGCAGTCGGTACAACAATGAGCAGTTCTTC
TRBV4-3	-	few	TRBJ1-4	CASSQSGNNEKLFF	TGCGCCAGCAGCCAATCCGGAAATAATGAAAAACTGTTTTTT
TRBV3-1	TRBD2	few	TRBJ2-5	CASSRRGTSRETQYF	TGTGCCAGCAGCCGCCGCGGGACTAGCAGGGAGACCCAGTACTTC
TRBV10-3	-	few	TRBJ1-1	CAISKRDRGGDTEAFF	TGTGCCATCAGCAAGAGGGATAGGGGGGGTGACACTGAAGCTTTCTTT
TRBV20-1	-	few	TRBJ2-2	CSASPRRGTGELFF	TGCAGTGCTAGTCCCCGGCGGGGAACCGGGGAGCTGTTTTTT
TRBV15	TRBD1	-	TRBJ1-5	CATSRGDRGGNQPQHF	TGTGCCACCAGCAGAGGGGACAGGGGAGGCAATCAGCCCCAGCATTTT
TRBV15	TRBD1	-	TRBJ1-3	CATEMTGNGNTIYF	TGTGCCACCGAAATGACAGGGAATGGAAACACCATATATTTT
TRBV19	-	-	TRBJ2-2	CASSISGTAHGELFF	TGTGCCAGTAGTATTTCCGGGACGGCCCACGGGGAGCTGTTTTTT
TRBV10-3	-	few	TRBJ2-3	CAISEFSTDTQYF	TGTGCCATCAGTGAGTTCAGCACAGATACGCAGTATTTT
TRBV6-5	-	-	TRBJ2-5	CASRQDIEETQYF	TGTGCCAGCAGACAGGACATTGAAGAGACCCAGTACTTC
TRBV7-3	TRBD1	few	TRBJ1-1	CASSPRDSPEAFF	TGTGCCAGCAGCCCAAGGGACAGTCCTGAAGCTTTCTTT
TRBV5-1	-	-	TRBJ1-1	CASRGEYTEAFF	TGCGCCAGCAGGGGGGAATACACTGAAGCTTTCTTT
TRBV11-2	-	many	TRBJ2-1	CASSFGVYEQFF	TGTGCCAGCAGCTTCGGGGTATATGAGCAGTTCTTC
TRBV20-1	-	-	TRBJ2-3	CRGSGMDLTTDTQYF	TGCAGGGGGAGTGGGATGGACCTCACCACAGATACGCAGTATTTT
TRBV28	-	-	TRBJ2-7	CASSWGTAYEQYF	TGTGCCAGCAGTTGGGGGACGGCCTACGAGCAGTACTTC
TRBV12-3/TRBV12-4	TRBD2	-	TRBJ2-3	CASRMSGMGTDTQYF	TGTGCCAGCAGGATGAGCGGGATGGGCACAGATACGCAGTATTTT
TRBV11-2	TRBD2	few	TRBJ2-1	CASSLDRRRGGRDEQFF	TGTGCCAGCAGCTTAGATCGACGGCGGGGGGGCAGGGATGAGCAGTTCTTC
TRBV12-3/TRBV12-4	TRBD2	-	TRBJ2-3	CASSPQLAGTTDTQYF	TGTGCCAGCAGTCCCCAACTAGCGGGGACGACAGATACGCAGTATTTT
TRBV29-1	-	few	TRBJ2-3	CSVAVSADTQYF	TGCAGCGTTGCGGTCTCAGCAGATACGCAGTATTTT
TRBV29-1	TRBD2	few	TRBJ2-1	CSVETARTSYGEQFF	TGCAGCGTTGAAACTGCACGGACTAGTTACGGTGAGCAGTTCTTC
TRBV24-1	TRBD2	-	TRBJ2-5	CATSDLSGGGETQYF	TGTGCCACCAGTGATTTGAGCGGGGGAGGTGAGACCCAGTACTTC
TRBV19	-	few	TRBJ1-1	CASSRGRGGEAFF	TGTGCCAGTAGTAGGGGACGAGGGGGAGAAGCTTTCTTT
TRBV29-1	-	many	TRBJ2-5	CSVVTGQETQYF	TGCAGCGTTGTTACAGGCCAAGAGACCCAGTACTTC
TRBV6-2/TRBV6-3	-	-	TRBJ2-3	CASSYFLTADTQYF	TGTGCCAGCAGTTATTTTTTAACGGCGGATACGCAGTATTTT
TRBV10-1	-	-	TRBJ2-2	CASSDPGMNTGELFF	TGCGCCAGCAGTGATCCAGGGATGAACACCGGGGAGCTGTTTTTT
TRBV12-5	TRBD2	many	TRBJ2-1	CASGLGLAGSLNEQFF	TGTGCTAGTGGTTTGGGATTAGCGGGATCCCTCAATGAGCAGTTCTTC
TRBV12-3/TRBV12-4	TRBD1	few	TRBJ2-3	CASSLDRVSTDTQYF	TGTGCCAGCAGCCTCGACAGGGTCTCCACAGATACGCAGTATTTT
TRBV20-1	TRBD1	-	TRBJ2-3	CSATQDRAIATDTQYF	TGCAGTGCTACCCAAGACAGGGCCATTGCCACAGATACGCAGTATTTT
TRBV7-9	-	many	TRBJ1-1	CASSSETANTEAFF	TGTGCCAGCAGCTCTGAGACAGCCAACACTGAAGCTTTCTTT
TRBV20-1	-	-	TRBJ2-1	CSAGRGVVEQLF	TGCAGTGCTGGGAGAGGAGTAGTGGAGCAGCTCTTC
TRBV20-1	-	-	TRBJ2-1	CSARAWSSYNEQFF	TGCAGTGCTAGGGCCTGGAGCTCCTACAATGAGCAGTTCTTC
TRBV3-1	TRBD1	-	TRBJ1-2	CASSPPDRGRGGYTF	TGTGCCAGCAGCCCACCCGACAGGGGAAGGGGTGGCTACACCTTC
TRBV12-3/TRBV12-4	TRBD2	-	TRBJ2-5	CASSDRLAGGLQETQYF	TGTGCCAGCAGTGACAGACTAGCGGGGGGCCTCCAAGAGACCCAGTACTTC
TRBV5-1	TRBD2	-	TRBJ2-2	CASSIPHIAGDTGELFF	TGCGCCAGCAGCATACCACATATAGCGGGAGATACCGGGGAGCTGTTTTTT
TRBV12-5	-	-	TRBJ2-1	CASGTGQGGYNEQFF	TGTGCTAGTGGTACCGGCCAGGGGGGCTACAATGAGCAGTTCTTC
TRBV24-1	-	-	TRBJ2-1	CATSVEAPVRGYNEQFF	TGTGCCACCAGTGTTGAAGCCCCAGTTCGGGGGTACAATGAGCAGTTCTTC
TRBV5-1	-	-	TRBJ1-1	CASSLGVGIRVNTEAFF	TGCGCCAGCAGCTTGGGGGTCGGAATTAGGGTGAACACTGAAGCTTTCTTT
TRBV20-1	-	-	TRBJ2-7	CSARVVGSPYEQYF	TGCAGTGCTAGGGTTGTTGGCAGTCCCTACGAGCAGTACTTC
TRBV6-6	TRBD2	-	TRBJ2-1	CASSASGGYNEQFF	TGTGCCAGCAGTGCTAGCGGGGGGTACAATGAGCAGTTCTTC
TRBV6-5	-	few	TRBJ2-7	CASSYDSGFKTWEQYF	TGTGCCAGCAGTTACGACTCCGGGTTCAAAACCTGGGAGCAGTACTTC